This T cell receptor (beta chain) derives from a study of blood T cell repertoires in COVID-19. About the study: From T cells, B-cell-depleted T cells, or PBMCs came the material, which was cDNA or gDNA.

Germline assignment: CDR1 SNHLY and CDR2 FYNNEI. The J segment lost 3 bases and the V segment lost 4 bases, leaving 9 bases of the junction unmatched. The CDR3 sequence is 17 residues long. Clones were sequenced by immunoSEQ multiplex PCR, and TCRdb holds only the in-frame ones, with some missing. The table lists some 230,000 clones, 80% to 90% of them singletons, with over 3% in the top ten. The source material was PBMCs or T cells enriched from blood (not recorded which). This TCR came from a woman under 30 in a cohort exposed to, infected with or recovered from COVID-19 (not recorded which). The chain is built from TRBV2 and TRBJ2-3; 11 nucleotides agree with TRBD2. For the CDR3, the DNA is TGTGCCAGCAGTGTCTGGTTCGGGACTAGCGGTACAGATACGCAGTATTTT. Translating gives CASSVWFGTSGTDTQYF.